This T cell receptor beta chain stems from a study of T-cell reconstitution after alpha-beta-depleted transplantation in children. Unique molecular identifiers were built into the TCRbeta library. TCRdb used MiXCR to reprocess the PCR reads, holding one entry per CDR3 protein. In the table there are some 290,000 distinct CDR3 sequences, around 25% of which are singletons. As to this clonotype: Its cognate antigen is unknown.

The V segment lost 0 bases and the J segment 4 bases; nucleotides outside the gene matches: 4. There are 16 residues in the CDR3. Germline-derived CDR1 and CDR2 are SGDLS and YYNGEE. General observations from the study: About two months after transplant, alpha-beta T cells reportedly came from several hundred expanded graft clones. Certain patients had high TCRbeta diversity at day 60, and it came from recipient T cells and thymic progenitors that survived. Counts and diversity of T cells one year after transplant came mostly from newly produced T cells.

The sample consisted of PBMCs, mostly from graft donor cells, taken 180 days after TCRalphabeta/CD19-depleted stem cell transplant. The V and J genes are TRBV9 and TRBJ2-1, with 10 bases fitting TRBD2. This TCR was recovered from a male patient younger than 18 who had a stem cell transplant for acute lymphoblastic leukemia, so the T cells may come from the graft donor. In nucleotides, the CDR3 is TGTGCCAGCAGCGTAGGGCTAGCGGGAGAGTACAATGAGCAGTTCTTC. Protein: CASSVGLAGEYNEQFF.